The 25 T cell receptor beta chains below all came from one sample that was sequenced in a study of blood T cell repertoires in COVID-19. Clones were sequenced by immunoSEQ multiplex PCR, and TCRdb holds only the in-frame ones, with some missing. The sample lists 300,000 to 400,000 clones, under 95% occurring once. The sample taken for sequencing was peripheral blood. All receptors derive from a young woman who had recovered from COVID-19.

This sequence joins TRBV21-1 and TRBJ1-2; TRBD1 is the table's D call and was not checked against the DNA. TRBV21-1 constitutes a pseudogene. The CDR3 is made up of 17 amino acids. This chain's CDR3 is CASSTQESSHRYYGYTF. CDR3 DNA sequence: TGTGCCAGCAGCACCCAGGAATCGTCACACAGGTACTATGGCTACACCTTC.

This clone has just one count. The chain joins TRBV18 to TRBJ2-3, with 8 bases lining up with TRBD2. The CDR3 spans 15 residues. J was trimmed by 5 bases and V by 6 bases; bases with no gene match: 10. Germline V gene data show CDR1 as KGHSH and CDR2 as LQKENI. The CDR3 nucleotides are TGTGCCAGCTCGCCCCCTAGAGCGGGAGAAGATACGCAGTATTTT. This sequence encodes CASSPPRAGEDTQYF.

The V and J genes are TRBV7-9 and TRBJ2-7; 10 bases align to TRBD2. The CDR3 runs to 18 residues. CDR1 is SEHNR and CDR2 is FQNEAQ in the germline V gene (reference sequence). V shed 2 bases and J 6 bases; nucleotides not matched to a gene: 16. CDR3 nucleotides: TGTGCCAGCAGCTTAATGCCCACGGGTAGCGGGAGGAAAGGCGAGCAGTACGTC. This sequence encodes CASSLMPTGSGRKGEQYV.

This sequence joins TRBV3-1 (or the pseudogene TRBV3-2) and TRBJ2-1; weak D call: TRBD2 (6 bases). Per germline, CDR1 LGHDT and CDR2 YNNKEL (reference sequence). Trimming left V 0 bases short and J 12 bases short, with 18 bases between. There are 15 residues in the CDR3. The CDR3 sequence is CASSQDLTRSSPQFF. The CDR3 bases are TGTGCCAGCAGCCAAGATCTGACTAGGTCTTCCCCGCAGTTCTTC.

V and J are TRBV12-5 and TRBJ1-3, with no clear D. Trimming stripped 5 bases from V and 0 bases from J, with 8 bases between. The CDR3 has 14 amino acids. Germline CDR1 and CDR2: LGHNT and FRNRAP. CDR3 region: CASGDRDSGNTIYF. The CDR3, as DNA: TGTGCTAGTGGTGACCGGGACTCTGGAAACACCATATATTTT.

The chain joins TRBV7-2 to TRBJ2-3, with 7 bases matching TRBD1. Germline CDR1 is SGHTA and CDR2 is FQGNSA. Trimming at V came to 5 bases and at J to 4 bases, leaving 12 bases not matched to a gene. This CDR3 contains 16 residues. CDR3 sequence: CASSPLTQGLADTQYF. CDR3 in DNA: TGTGCCAGCAGCCCCCTGACACAGGGGCTCGCAGATACGCAGTATTTT.

This sequence joins TRBV5-1 and TRBJ1-5; 8 nucleotides match TRBD1. Germline V gives CDR1 SGHRS, CDR2 YFSETQ. CDR3 length: 14 amino acids. Trimming cost V 2 bases and J 5 bases; bases outside gene matches: 3. The CDR3 reads CASSFVTGDQPQHF. CDR3 nucleotide sequence: TGCGCCAGCAGCTTCGTGACAGGGGATCAGCCCCAGCATTTT.

V and J are TRBV10-2 and TRBJ2-2, with 7 bases aligning to TRBD1. The CDR3 consists of 13 residues. The V gene's germline CDR1 is WSHSY and CDR2 SAAADI. Trimming cost V 8 bases and J 6 bases; bases outside gene matches: 6. CDR3 amino acids: CASQGQFPGELFF. The DNA for the CDR3 is TGCGCCAGCCAGGGACAGTTTCCCGGGGAGCTGTTTTTT.

The chain is built from TRBV9 and TRBJ2-3, with 9 bases identical to TRBD2. This CDR3 contains 15 residues. CDR1 SGDLS and CDR2 YYNGEE come from the germline V gene. V shed 3 bases, J shed 0 bases, and the junction held 2 bases outside the gene matches. As DNA, the CDR3 is TGTGCCAGCAGCGGGAGCGGGAGGAGCACAGATACGCAGTATTTT. Protein: CASSGSGRSTDTQYF.

The CDR3 loop reads CASSRDTGAGVTGELFF. In DNA, the CDR3 is TGTGCCAGCAGTCGCGATACAGGGGCCGGAGTAACCGGGGAGCTGTTTTTT. The chain has TRBV7-2 and TRBJ2-2, with 7 bases aligning to TRBD1. Unmatched junction bases numbered 15, after V lost 6 bases and J lost 5 bases. Germline V gene sequence: CDR1 SGHTA, CDR2 FQGNSA. The length of the CDR3 is 17 residues.

The rearrangement joins TRBV3-1 (or the pseudogene TRBV3-2) to TRBJ2-1; the D gene is possibly TRBD1 (5 bases). CDR1 LGHDT and CDR2 YNNKEL come from the germline V gene (reference sequence). Trimming pared 2 bases from V and 0 bases from J, leaving 8 bases between. The CDR3 runs 15 residues. Written as DNA, the CDR3 is TGTGCCAGCAGCCAACTAGGGGCCTCCTACAATGAGCAGTTCTTC. Protein product: CASSQLGASYNEQFF.

The chain employs TRBV4-1 and TRBJ2-1; a possible D gene is TRBD1 (5 bases). CDR1 is MGHRA, CDR2 YSYEKL, per germline. Between the trimmed V and J ends, which lost 2 bases and 6 bases, there was a span of 17 bases. CDR3 length: 16 residues. In DNA, the CDR3 is TGCGCCAGCAGCCAAAGGGGCGGAGAAAACCCCAATGAGCAGTTCTTC. As protein: CASSQRGGENPNEQFF.

Regarding this clone: The sample holds other DNA sequences that translate to the same CDR3. The chain employs TRBV5-1 and TRBJ2-5; 8 positions match TRBD1. The CDR3 length is 14 residues. V gave up 3 bases and J gave up 5 bases; unmatched junction bases: 6. Germline V CDR1 and CDR2: SGHRS, YFSETQ. The CDR3 region is CASSSRTGRETQYF. DNA of the CDR3: TGCGCCAGCAGCTCCAGGACAGGGAGGGAGACCCAGTACTTC.

The chain has TRBV14 and TRBJ2-3; 8 bases are shared with TRBD2. The CDR3 spans 15 residues. Trimming cost V 3 bases and J 2 bases; bases outside gene matches: 4. Germline V gene lookup returns CDR1 SGHDN and CDR2 FVKESK. The CDR3 DNA sequence: TGTGCCAGCAGCCAGTTACTAGCGGACACAGATACGCAGTATTTT. It is translated as CASSQLLADTDTQYF.

The gene calls are TRBV29-1 and TRBJ2-2; 14 bases align to TRBD2. V dropped 6 bases and J dropped 5; count of bases not matched to a gene: 5. There are 15 residues in the CDR3. Germline CDR1 and CDR2: SQVTM and ANQGSEA. The CDR3: CSVSTSGRETGELFF. CDR3 nucleotide sequence: TGCAGCGTCTCGACTAGCGGGAGGGAGACCGGGGAGCTGTTTTTT.

This sequence joins TRBV6-2 or TRBV6-3 and TRBJ2-7, with 10 nucleotides matching TRBD2. This CDR3 is built from 14 residues. V gave up 4 bases and J gave up 5 bases; unmatched junction bases: 5. In germline, CDR1 is MNHEY, CDR2 SVGEGT. CDR3 sequence: CASSSSGGDHEQYV. CDR3 nucleotides: TGTGCCAGCAGTTCCAGCGGGGGGGACCACGAGCAGTACGTC.

The chain links TRBV24-1 to TRBJ1-2; no firm D call. The CDR3 contains 12 residues. Germline-derived CDR1 and CDR2 are KGHDR and SFDVKD. V was pared by 3 bases and J by 3 bases, with 4 bases between. CDR3 region: CATSDADYGYTF. The CDR3 bases are TGTGCCACCAGTGATGCGGACTATGGCTACACCTTC.

J is TRBJ2-5 and V is TRBV9; TRBD2 matches 9 bases. This CDR3 region has 15 residues. V shed 4 bases, J shed 9 bases, and the junction held 13 bases outside the gene matches. Germline assignment: CDR1 SGDLS and CDR2 YYNGEE. Written as DNA, the CDR3 is TGTGCCAGCAGCCCCCAATGGGGCGGGAGGGTACCCCAGTACTTC. Its translation is CASSPQWGGRVPQYF.

This clone was picked up one time. The CDR3 nucleotides read TGTGCCAGCAGTTACGGGAGAGCGAATAGGCCCCAGCATTTT. Its protein is CASSYGRANRPQHF. This chain joins TRBV6-5 and TRBJ1-5; D remains ambiguous. Trimming left V 2 bases short and J 9 bases short, with 14 bases between. CDR1 and CDR2 (germline): MNHEY, SVGAGI. This CDR3 is 14 amino acids long.

The CDR3 DNA is TGTGCCAGCAGCCTAACCGGGACTCCCGGGAAGACCCAGTACTTC. Protein: CASSLTGTPGKTQYF. V usage is TRBV13 and J usage is TRBJ2-5; D is perhaps TRBD2 (6 bases). Germline CDR1 PRHDT, CDR2 FYEKMQ (reference sequence). V lost 5 bases, J lost 6 bases, and 19 bases lay in between. The CDR3 covers 15 residues.

CDR3 sequence reads: CASSSAQGLFF. DNA of the CDR3: TGTGCCAGCAGCTCTGCGCAGGGACTGTTTTTT. The chain employs TRBV6-2 or TRBV6-3 and TRBJ1-4, with D perhaps TRBD1 (5 bases). The CDR3 is 11 residues long. V lost 6 bases to trimming and J lost 13 bases, with 12 bases between them. Germline V gene sequence: CDR1 MNHEY, CDR2 SVGEGT.

The chain links TRBV30 to TRBJ1-1; 7 bases line up with TRBD1. In germline, CDR1 is GTSNPN, CDR2 SVGIG (reference sequence). The trim removed 5 bases at V and 12 bases at J, leaving 9 bases unmatched. The CDR3 is 11 residues long. The CDR3 DNA reads as TGTGCCTGGGCAGACAGGGACCAACCTTTCTTT. As protein: CAWADRDQPFF. The full variable domain, with the rest looked up from reference TRBV30 and TRBJ1-1, is SQTIHQWPATLVQPVGSPLSLECTVEGTSNPNLYWYRQAAGRGLQLLFYSVGIGQISSEVPQNLSASRPQDRQFILSSKKLLLSDSGFYLCAWADRDQPFFGQGTRLTVV.

The rearrangement uses TRBV9 and TRBJ2-1; D is unresolved. Germline V gene sequence: CDR1 SGDLS, CDR2 YYNGEE. Trimming cost V 4 bases and J 9 bases, with 17 bases left between them. This CDR3 is built from 14 residues. The CDR3 nucleotides are TGTGCCAGCAGCCCAAGATGGAGATTAGGTGAGCAGTTCTTC. Translation gives CASSPRWRLGEQFF.

The chain uses TRBV24-1 and TRBJ1-5; 7 nucleotides line up with TRBD1. CDR3 length: 18 residues. Losses at the gene ends were 2 bases for V and 3 bases for J; bases not matched to a gene: 12. CDR1 KGHDR and CDR2 SFDVKD come from the germline V gene. CDR3 protein: CATSDSTEDRDNNQPQHF. Here the CDR3 DNA reads TGTGCCACCAGTGATTCCACAGAAGACAGGGACAACAATCAGCCCCAGCATTTT.

The genes are TRBV7-9 and TRBJ2-1, with 14 bases aligning to TRBD2. The CDR3 totals 17 residues. Germline CDR1 SEHNR, CDR2 FQNEAQ (reference sequence). The V gene end was trimmed by 4 bases and the J gene end by 5 bases; junction bases not matched to a gene: 7. In DNA form, the CDR3 reads TGTGCCAGCAGCTCCCGGCGGGGACTAGCGGGAGACAATGAGCAGTTCTTC. Translation: CASSSRRGLAGDNEQFF.